Below, 9 T cell receptor beta chains from the same sample are listed, as sequenced in a study of cytomegalovirus exposure and HLA in healthy donors. The study ran its PCR with 60 Vbeta and 13 Jbeta primers. Method: immunoSEQ multiplex PCR; TCRdb's copy keeps in-frame clones and lacks some. The sample table includes tens of thousands of clones. The sequencing sample was made of PBMCs. Receptors were obtained from a female donor in good health and CMV-seropositive.

The chain combines TRBV28 with TRBJ1-5; D is undetermined. V was trimmed by 2 bases and J by 6 bases, leaving 5 bases between them. Germline lookup yields CDR1 MDHEN and CDR2 SYDVKM. The CDR3 sequence is 12 residues long. The DNA of the CDR3 is TGTGCCAGCAGTTTACTCGGTCAGCCCCAGCATTTT. Its translation: CASSLLGQPQHF.

The chain employs TRBV14 and TRBJ2-1; 8 bases line up with TRBD2. Trimming removed 4 bases from V and 0 bases from J; junction bases left unmatched: 5. CDR3 length equals 16 residues. The germline CDR1 and CDR2 sequences are SGHDN and FVKESK. CDR3 DNA sequence: TGTGCCAGCAGCCCCGAAGCGGGAGTCTCCTACAATGAGCAGTTCTTC. As protein: CASSPEAGVSYNEQFF. Based on the CDR3 plus reference TRBV14 and TRBJ2-1, the full variable domain is EAGVTQFPSHSVIEKGQTVTLRCDPISGHDNLYWYRRVMGKEIKFLLHFVKESKQDESGMPNNRFLAERTGGTYSTLKVQPAELEDSGVYFCASSPEAGVSYNEQFFGPGTRLTVL.

This chain's CDR3 is CASSSGQSYGYTF. The DNA of the CDR3 is TGTGCCAGCAGTTCCGGACAGTCCTATGGCTACACCTTC. The J gene is TRBJ1-2, the V gene TRBV28, with D perhaps TRBD1 (6 bases). This CDR3 is 13 amino acids long. With 4 bases removed from V and 4 bases from J, the gap between germline ends came to 10 bases. Germline CDR1 MDHEN, CDR2 SYDVKM.

In DNA form, the CDR3 reads TGTGCCAGCAGTTACTACAAGACGAACACCGGGGAGCTGTTTTTT. It yields the protein CASSYYKTNTGELFF. V usage is TRBV6-5 and J usage is TRBJ2-2; no clear D gene. Germline V gene lookup returns CDR1 MNHEY and CDR2 SVGAGI. V gave up 1 base and J gave up 0 bases, with 6 bases separating them. The CDR3 covers 15 residues.

The V gene is TRBV28, the J gene TRBJ2-7; maybe TRBD1 (6 bases). The CDR3 is made up of 15 amino acids. From germline, CDR1 is MDHEN and CDR2 SYDVKM. The V gene lost 3 bases and the J gene lost 7 bases, with 19 bases spanning the gap. CDR3 sequence reads: CASSFPPGARGEQYF. The CDR3 nucleotides are TGTGCCAGCAGTTTCCCCCCAGGGGCGAGAGGGGAGCAGTACTTC. Full variable domain (rest looked up from reference TRBV28 and TRBJ2-7): DVKVTQSSRYLVKRTGEKVFLECVQDMDHENMFWYRQDPGLGLRLIYFSYDVKMKEKGDIPEGYSVSREKKERFSLILESASTNQTSMYLCASSFPPGARGEQYFGPGTRLTVT.

The rearrangement uses TRBV10-2 and TRBJ1-2; D perhaps matches TRBD1 (6 bases). Germline V gene sequence: CDR1 WSHSY, CDR2 SAAADI. V was pared by 10 bases and J by 2 bases, with 14 bases between. CDR3 length: 13 amino acids. The CDR3 loop is CAISGTINYGYTF. CDR3 nucleotide sequence: TGCGCCATCTCCGGGACAATCAACTATGGCTACACCTTC.

The genes are TRBV6-1 and TRBJ2-7, with 7 bases fitting TRBD1. This CDR3 contains 15 residues. Germline V gene lookup returns CDR1 MNHNS and CDR2 SASEGT. V shed 4 bases and J 6 bases; nucleotides not matched to a gene: 12. The CDR3 DNA follows: TGTGCCAGCAGTGGGGAAGAGACAGGGCGCCGCGAGCAGTACTTC. This translates into CASSGEETGRREQYF.

The rearrangement uses TRBV28 and TRBJ2-7; 7 bases match TRBD2. The junction had 12 bases not matched to a gene; V was cut back by 6 bases and J by 4 bases. The CDR3 has 15 residues. Germline V gene lookup returns CDR1 MDHEN and CDR2 SYDVKM. For the CDR3, the DNA is TGTGCCAGCAGCGGTATGAGCGGGAATATGTACGAGCAGTACTTC. Residues: CASSGMSGNMYEQYF.

The chain has TRBV11-3 and TRBJ1-3; TRBD1 matches at 7 bases. Germline assignment: CDR1 SGHNT and CDR2 YENEEA. V lost 0 bases and J lost 0; bases outside the gene matches: 8. This CDR3 has 18 residues. CDR3: CASSLDQGGSSSGNTIYF. As DNA, the CDR3 is TGTGCCAGCAGCTTAGATCAAGGGGGCAGCAGCTCTGGAAACACCATATATTTT.